This T cell receptor beta chain was recorded in a study of T cell responses to AZD1222 COVID-19 vaccine. Looking at the study overall: Investigators merged groups given second doses at roughly 4 or roughly 12 weeks. General study points: Seropositive at baseline were only six AZD1222 recipients. The donors showed a predominance of white British ancestry and of females, with possible underestimation of clonal diversity.

As concerns this clone: The target antigen is unknown.

Clones were read by immunoSEQ multiplex PCR, and TCRdb kept only the in-frame ones, dropping some. The profile shows around 120,000 clones, roughly nine tenths of them singletons. The CDR3 totals 15 residues. V trimming: 4 bases; J trimming: 5 bases; junction bases outside the gene matches: 7. The V gene's germline CDR1 is MNHEY and CDR2 SVGAGI. The sequence came from an adult in good health. The input for sequencing was peripheral blood, taken on day 0 of AZD1222 vaccination. The V gene is TRBV6-5, the J gene TRBJ1-2; TRBD1 agrees at 10 bases. Here the CDR3 DNA reads TGTGCCAGCAGTTCAACGAGGACAGGGGGGTATGGCTACACCTTC. Translation gives CASSSTRTGGYGYTF.